There are a few counts of the clone carrying this T cell receptor (beta chain). The method was immunoSEQ multiplex PCR; TCRdb's version includes in-frame clones alone and lacks a portion of them. The sample has around 56,000 clones, around 79% seen once. The record originates from a study of radiotherapy plus CTLA-4 blockade in lung cancer. CDR1 and CDR2 from the germline V gene are LGHNA and YSLEER. V lost 0 bases and J 6 bases, leaving 7 bases between the germline ends. This CDR3 comprises 13 residues. This receptor was identified in a human donor with non-small cell lung cancer who had a complete response to radiotherapy plus ipilimumab. The sequencing used peripheral blood, collected from a patient treated with radiotherapy plus ipilimumab. The chain joins TRBV4-3 to TRBJ2-3; D remains ambiguous. The CDR3 DNA reads TGCGCCAGCAGCCAAGAGATCCGGGATACGCAGTATTTT. This codes for CASSQEIRDTQYF.